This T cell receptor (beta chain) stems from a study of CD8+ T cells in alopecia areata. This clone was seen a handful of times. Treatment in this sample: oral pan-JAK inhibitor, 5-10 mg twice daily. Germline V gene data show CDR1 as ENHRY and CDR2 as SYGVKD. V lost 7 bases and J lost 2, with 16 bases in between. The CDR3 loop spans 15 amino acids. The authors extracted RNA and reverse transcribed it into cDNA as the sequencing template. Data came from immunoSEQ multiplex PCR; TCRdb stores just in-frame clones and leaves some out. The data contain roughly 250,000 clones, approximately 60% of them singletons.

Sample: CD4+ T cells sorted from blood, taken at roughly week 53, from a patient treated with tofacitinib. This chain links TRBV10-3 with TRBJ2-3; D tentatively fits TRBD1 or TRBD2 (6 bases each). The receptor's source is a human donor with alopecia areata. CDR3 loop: CAIKIGGGYTDTQYF. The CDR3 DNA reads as TGTGCCATCAAGATAGGAGGGGGGTACACAGATACGCAGTATTTT.